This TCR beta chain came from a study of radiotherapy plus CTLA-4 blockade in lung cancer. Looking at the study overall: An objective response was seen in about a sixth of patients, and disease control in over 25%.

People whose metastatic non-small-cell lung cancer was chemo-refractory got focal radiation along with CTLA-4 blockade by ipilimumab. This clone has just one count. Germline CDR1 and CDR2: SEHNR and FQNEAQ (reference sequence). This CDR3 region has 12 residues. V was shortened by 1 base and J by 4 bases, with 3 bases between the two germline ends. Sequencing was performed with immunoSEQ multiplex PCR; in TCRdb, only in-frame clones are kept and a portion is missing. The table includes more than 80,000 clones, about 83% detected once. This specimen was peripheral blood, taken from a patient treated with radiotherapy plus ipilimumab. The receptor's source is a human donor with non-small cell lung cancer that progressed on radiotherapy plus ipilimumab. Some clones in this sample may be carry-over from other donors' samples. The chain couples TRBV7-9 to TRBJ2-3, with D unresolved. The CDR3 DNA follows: TGTGCCAGCAGCTTAGAGTCAGATACGCAGTATTTT. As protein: CASSLESDTQYF.